This T cell receptor (beta chain) appears in the sequencing data of a study of PD-1 blockade in mismatch repair-deficient tumors. Method: immunoSEQ multiplex PCR; TCRdb's copy keeps in-frame clones and lacks some. The sample consists of 30,000 to 40,000 clones, about 88% of them appearing once. From germline, CDR1 is KGHSH and CDR2 LQKENI. Trimming pared 2 bases from V and 1 base from J, leaving 10 bases between. The CDR3 length is 15 residues. V gene TRBV18 combines with J gene TRBJ2-3; D is ambiguous. This material consisted of peripheral blood, taken about 81 weeks after starting pembrolizumab. The source is an adult with mismatch repair-deficient cancer. The CDR3 is CASSPSSPGTDTQYF. The DNA for the CDR3 is TGTGCCAGCTCACCAAGCAGCCCCGGCACAGATACGCAGTATTTT.